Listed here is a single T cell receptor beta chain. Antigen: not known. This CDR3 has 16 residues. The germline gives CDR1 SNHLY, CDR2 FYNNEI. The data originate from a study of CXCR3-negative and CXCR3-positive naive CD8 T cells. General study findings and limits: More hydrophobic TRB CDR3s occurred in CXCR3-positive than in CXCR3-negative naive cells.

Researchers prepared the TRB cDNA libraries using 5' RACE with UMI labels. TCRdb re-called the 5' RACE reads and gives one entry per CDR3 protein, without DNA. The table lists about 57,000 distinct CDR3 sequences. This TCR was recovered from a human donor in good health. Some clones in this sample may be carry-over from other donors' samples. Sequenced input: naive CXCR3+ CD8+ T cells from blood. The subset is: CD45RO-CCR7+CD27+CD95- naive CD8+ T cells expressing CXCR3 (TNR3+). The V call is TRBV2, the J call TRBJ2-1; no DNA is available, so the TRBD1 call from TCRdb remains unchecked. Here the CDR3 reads CAIAFKDSPLGNEQFF. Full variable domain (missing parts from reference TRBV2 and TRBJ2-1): EPEVTQTPSHQVTQMGQEVILRCVPISNHLYFYWYRQILGQKVEFLVSFYNNEISEKSEIFDDQFSVERPDGSNFTLKIRSTKLEDSAMYFCAIAFKDSPLGNEQFFGPGTRLTVL.